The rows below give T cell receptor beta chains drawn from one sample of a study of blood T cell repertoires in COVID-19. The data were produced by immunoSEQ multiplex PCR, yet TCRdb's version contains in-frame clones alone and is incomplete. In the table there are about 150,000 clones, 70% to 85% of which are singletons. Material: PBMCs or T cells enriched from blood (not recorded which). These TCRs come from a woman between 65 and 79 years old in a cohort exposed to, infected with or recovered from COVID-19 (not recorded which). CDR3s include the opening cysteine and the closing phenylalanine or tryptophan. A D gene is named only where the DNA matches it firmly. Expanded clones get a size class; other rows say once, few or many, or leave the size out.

cdr3_nt: TGCGCCAGCAGCTTGTCAGCGGGGCCCTACAATGAGCAGTTCTTC
cdr3_aa: CASSLSAGPYNEQFF
clone_size: NA
v_call: TRBV5-1
d_call: TRBD2
j_call: TRBJ2-1

cdr3_nt: TGTGCCACCAGTGACCCGAAGACAGATCACACAGATACGCAGTATTTT
cdr3_aa: CATSDPKTDHTDTQYF
clone_size: NA
v_call: TRBV24-1
d_call: NA
j_call: TRBJ2-3

cdr3_nt: TGTGCCAGCAGACCTGATAGGGGACATCCGACTAGCGGGAGGGCGGAGTTCTTC
cdr3_aa: CASRPDRGHPTSGRAEFF
clone_size: few
v_call: TRBV27
d_call: TRBD2
j_call: TRBJ2-1

cdr3_nt: TGTGCCAGCAGCTTCAGGGACAGTGGACTTTTGCACTTC
cdr3_aa: CASSFRDSGLLHF
clone_size: NA
v_call: TRBV7-2
d_call: TRBD1
j_call: TRBJ2-4

cdr3_nt: TGCGCCAGCAGGTCAGGGGGCTTGGATGGCTACACCTTC
cdr3_aa: CASRSGGLDGYTF
clone_size: NA
v_call: TRBV5-1
d_call: TRBD1
j_call: TRBJ1-2

cdr3_nt: TGTGCCAGCAGTTTAGACCTAGCGGGAGTCCGGTACGAGCAGTACTTC
cdr3_aa: CASSLDLAGVRYEQYF
clone_size: NA
v_call: TRBV28
d_call: TRBD2
j_call: TRBJ2-7

cdr3_nt: TGTGCCAGCTCACCGGGACTAGCGGGAGTCGGGGACAATGAGCAGTTCTTC
cdr3_aa: CASSPGLAGVGDNEQFF
clone_size: NA
v_call: TRBV18
d_call: TRBD2
j_call: TRBJ2-1

cdr3_nt: TGTGCCAGCAGCCTCGACTCAGGGGGTCAGGGCTACACCTTC
cdr3_aa: CASSLDSGGQGYTF
clone_size: NA
v_call: TRBV9
d_call: TRBD1
j_call: TRBJ1-2

cdr3_nt: TGTGCCAGCAGCTTTGGGACAGGGACGTTGAACTATGGCTACACCTTC
cdr3_aa: CASSFGTGTLNYGYTF
clone_size: NA
v_call: TRBV11-2
d_call: TRBD1
j_call: TRBJ1-2

cdr3_nt: TGTGCCAGCAGCTTAGTTCAAGCAGGGGGCCACTATGGCTACACCTTC
cdr3_aa: CASSLVQAGGHYGYTF
clone_size: NA
v_call: TRBV7-2
d_call: TRBD1
j_call: TRBJ1-2

cdr3_nt: TGTGCCAGCAGCGTAGCTGAGGGCATGGAAGCTTTCTTT
cdr3_aa: CASSVAEGMEAFF
clone_size: NA
v_call: TRBV9
d_call: NA
j_call: TRBJ1-1

cdr3_nt: TGCAGTGCTCCTCAGGTTGGTGGCTACACCTTC
cdr3_aa: CSAPQVGGYTF
clone_size: NA
v_call: TRBV20-1
d_call: NA
j_call: TRBJ1-2

cdr3_nt: TGTGCCAGCAGCTCCCGCACCCTAGCGGGCGGAAATACGCAGTATTTT
cdr3_aa: CASSSRTLAGGNTQYF
clone_size: NA
v_call: TRBV5-5
d_call: TRBD2
j_call: TRBJ2-3

cdr3_nt: TGTGCCAGCAGCTTCCCCCAGGTCGGGACCCAGTACTTC
cdr3_aa: CASSFPQVGTQYF
clone_size: NA
v_call: TRBV5-6
d_call: NA
j_call: TRBJ2-5

cdr3_nt: TGCGCCAGCAGCATCGAGGGGGCAGGAGGGTATGGCTACACCTTC
cdr3_aa: CASSIEGAGGYGYTF
clone_size: NA
v_call: TRBV5-1
d_call: TRBD1
j_call: TRBJ1-2

cdr3_nt: TGTGCCAGTAGTATAGCCCTCACGGGACATAACACTGAAGCTTTCTTT
cdr3_aa: CASSIALTGHNTEAFF
clone_size: NA
v_call: TRBV19
d_call: NA
j_call: TRBJ1-1

cdr3_nt: TGTGCCAGCACCGATGGGCTAGCGGGGCGGGGTGAGCAGTTCTTC
cdr3_aa: CASTDGLAGRGEQFF
clone_size: NA
v_call: TRBV9
d_call: TRBD2
j_call: TRBJ2-1

cdr3_nt: TGTGCCAGCAGCCAACAGGGAAAGGTGAACACCGGGGAGCTGTTTTTT
cdr3_aa: CASSQQGKVNTGELFF
clone_size: NA
v_call: TRBV3-1/TRBV3-2
d_call: NA
j_call: TRBJ2-2

cdr3_nt: TGTGCCAGCAGCCAGACTAGCGGGACCGCGTCACGGACCCAGTACTTC
cdr3_aa: CASSQTSGTASRTQYF
clone_size: NA
v_call: TRBV4-2
d_call: TRBD2
j_call: TRBJ2-5

cdr3_nt: TGTGCCAGCATCCCCCAAGGAGTGAACACTGAAGCTTTCTTT
cdr3_aa: CASIPQGVNTEAFF
clone_size: NA
v_call: TRBV6-2/TRBV6-3
d_call: NA
j_call: TRBJ1-1

cdr3_nt: TGTGCCAGCAGCCGGACAGTAAACTATGGCTACACCTTC
cdr3_aa: CASSRTVNYGYTF
clone_size: NA
v_call: TRBV11-2
d_call: NA
j_call: TRBJ1-2

cdr3_nt: TGTGCCAGCAGCCAAGATAGACTAGCGGGAATGCAGCAGTTCTTC
cdr3_aa: CASSQDRLAGMQQFF
clone_size: NA
v_call: TRBV4-2
d_call: TRBD2
j_call: TRBJ2-1

cdr3_nt: TGTGCCAGCACCCTCACAGCAGCCAGCGGGAGCTACGAGCAGTACTTC
cdr3_aa: CASTLTAASGSYEQYF
clone_size: NA
v_call: TRBV7-8
d_call: TRBD2
j_call: TRBJ2-7

cdr3_nt: TGCGCCAGCAGCCAACGGGCAGGGTCGTACGAGCAGTACTTC
cdr3_aa: CASSQRAGSYEQYF
clone_size: NA
v_call: TRBV4-3
d_call: NA
j_call: TRBJ2-7

cdr3_nt: TGTGCCAGCTCACAAACTAGCGGGAGATCCTACGAGCAGTACTTC
cdr3_aa: CASSQTSGRSYEQYF
clone_size: NA
v_call: TRBV18
d_call: TRBD2
j_call: TRBJ2-7

cdr3_nt: TGTGCCAGCAGTTCCGGGACAGTCTTATCCTATGGCTACACCTTC
cdr3_aa: CASSSGTVLSYGYTF
clone_size: NA
v_call: TRBV28
d_call: TRBD1
j_call: TRBJ1-2

cdr3_nt: TGTGCCAGCAGCCATGGCCGCAATCAGCCCCAGCATTTT
cdr3_aa: CASSHGRNQPQHF
clone_size: NA
v_call: TRBV16
d_call: NA
j_call: TRBJ1-5

cdr3_nt: TGTGCCAGCTCGCGACAGGGGGCTTCGGAGACCCAGTACTTC
cdr3_aa: CASSRQGASETQYF
clone_size: NA
v_call: TRBV18
d_call: TRBD1
j_call: TRBJ2-5

cdr3_nt: TGTGCCAGCAGTCCAACACAGGGGGCGCGGGGAAACACCATATATTTT
cdr3_aa: CASSPTQGARGNTIYF
clone_size: few
v_call: TRBV28
d_call: TRBD1
j_call: TRBJ1-3

cdr3_nt: TGTGCCAGCAGCCCTCTTGGGACTAGCGGTTACAATGAGCAGTTCTTC
cdr3_aa: CASSPLGTSGYNEQFF
clone_size: NA
v_call: TRBV7-3
d_call: TRBD2
j_call: TRBJ2-1

cdr3_nt: TGTGCCAGCAGCCCTAACGGGGGGGGCTCCTACAATGAGCAGTTCTTC
cdr3_aa: CASSPNGGGSYNEQFF
clone_size: NA
v_call: TRBV7-6
d_call: TRBD2
j_call: TRBJ2-1

cdr3_nt: TGTGCCAGCAGCCCCAGGCGGGGCGCCTACGAGCAGTACTTC
cdr3_aa: CASSPRRGAYEQYF
clone_size: NA
v_call: TRBV7-2
d_call: NA
j_call: TRBJ2-7

cdr3_nt: TGTGCCAGCAGCACTACCGGGACACGAGAGACCCAGTACTTC
cdr3_aa: CASSTTGTRETQYF
clone_size: NA
v_call: TRBV11-3
d_call: NA
j_call: TRBJ2-5

cdr3_nt: TGTGCCAGCAAACCGACCTTGGAGGATCAGCCCCAGCATTTT
cdr3_aa: CASKPTLEDQPQHF
clone_size: NA
v_call: TRBV6-5
d_call: NA
j_call: TRBJ1-5

cdr3_nt: TGTGCCAGCAGCTTGACAGGGGGCCAAGAGACCCAGTACTTC
cdr3_aa: CASSLTGGQETQYF
clone_size: NA
v_call: TRBV5-6
d_call: TRBD1
j_call: TRBJ2-5

cdr3_nt: TGTGCCAGCAGCTTAGCAGGGGCCAGCGGGAGATACGAGCAGTACTTC
cdr3_aa: CASSLAGASGRYEQYF
clone_size: NA
v_call: TRBV7-8
d_call: TRBD2
j_call: TRBJ2-7